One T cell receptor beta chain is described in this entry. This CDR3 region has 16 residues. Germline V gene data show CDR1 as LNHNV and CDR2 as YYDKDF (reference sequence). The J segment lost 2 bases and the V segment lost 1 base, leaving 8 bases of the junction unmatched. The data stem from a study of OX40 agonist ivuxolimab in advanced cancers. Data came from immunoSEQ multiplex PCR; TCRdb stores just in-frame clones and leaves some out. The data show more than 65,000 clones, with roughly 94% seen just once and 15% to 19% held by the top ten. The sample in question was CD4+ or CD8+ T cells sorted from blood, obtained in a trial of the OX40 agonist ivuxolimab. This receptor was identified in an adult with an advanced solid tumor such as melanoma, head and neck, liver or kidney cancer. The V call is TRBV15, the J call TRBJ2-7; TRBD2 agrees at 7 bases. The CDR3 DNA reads TGTGCCACCAGCAGAGTTCCGCGGGAGACCGCCTACGAGCAGTACTTC. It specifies CATSRVPRETAYEQYF.